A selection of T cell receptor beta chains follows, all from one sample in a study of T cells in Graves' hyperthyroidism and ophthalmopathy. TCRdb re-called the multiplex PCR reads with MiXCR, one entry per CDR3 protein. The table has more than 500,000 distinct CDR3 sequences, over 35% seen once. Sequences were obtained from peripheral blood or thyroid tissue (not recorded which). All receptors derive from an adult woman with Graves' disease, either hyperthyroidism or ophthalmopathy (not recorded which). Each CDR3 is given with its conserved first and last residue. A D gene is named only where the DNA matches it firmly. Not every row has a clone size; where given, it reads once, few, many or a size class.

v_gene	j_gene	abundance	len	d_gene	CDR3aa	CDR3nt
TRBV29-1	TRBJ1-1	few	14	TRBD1	CSVERTGVGSEAFF	TGCAGCGTCGAAAGGACAGGAGTAGGATCTGAAGCTTTCTTT
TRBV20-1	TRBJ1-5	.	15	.	CSARSGTSLNQPQHF	TGCAGTGCTAGAAGCGGGACATCGCTCAATCAGCCCCAGCATTTT
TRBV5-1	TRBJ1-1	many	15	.	CASSPGWTTNTEAFF	TGCGCCAGCAGCCCCGGATGGACAACGAACACTGAAGCTTTCTTT
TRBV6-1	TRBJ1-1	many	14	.	CASSPTGLSTEAFF	TGTGCCAGCAGTCCAACAGGACTTTCCACTGAAGCTTTCTTT
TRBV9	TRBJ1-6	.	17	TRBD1	CASSPGTGRGERTPLHF	TGTGCCAGCAGCCCCGGGACAGGGAGGGGAGAGAGGACACCCCTCCACTTT
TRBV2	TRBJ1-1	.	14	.	CASMGDTMNTEAFF	TGTGCCAGCATGGGGGACACCATGAACACTGAAGCTTTCTTT
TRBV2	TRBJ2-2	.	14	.	CASSLRRLTGELFF	TGTGCCAGCAGTTTGCGGAGGCTCACCGGGGAGCTGTTTTTT
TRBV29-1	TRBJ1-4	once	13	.	CSVEERAFEKLFF	TGCAGCGTTGAAGAGCGCGCTTTTGAAAAACTGTTTTTT
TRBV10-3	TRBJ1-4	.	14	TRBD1	CAISEGTVNEKLFF	TGTGCCATCAGTGAAGGGACAGTTAATGAAAAACTGTTTTTT
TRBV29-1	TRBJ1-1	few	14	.	CSVLPKSANTEAFF	TGCAGCGTTCTGCCAAAATCAGCGAACACTGAAGCTTTCTTT
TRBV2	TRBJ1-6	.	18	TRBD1	CASSGRGDRGFYNSPLHF	TGTGCCAGCAGTGGCCGTGGGGACAGGGGTTTTTATAATTCACCCCTCCACTTT
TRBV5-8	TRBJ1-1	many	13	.	CASNPRPDTEAFF	TGTGCCAGCAACCCCCGGCCGGACACTGAAGCTTTCTTT
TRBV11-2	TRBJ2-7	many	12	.	CASNGRGVEQYF	TGTGCCAGCAACGGAAGGGGAGTCGAGCAGTACTTC
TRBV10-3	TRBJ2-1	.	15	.	CASSEGSGGEPEQFF	TGTGCCAGCAGTGAGGGAAGCGGCGGCGAACCCGAGCAGTTCTTC
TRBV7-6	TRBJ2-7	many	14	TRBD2	CASSHSGSIDEQYF	TGTGCCAGCAGCCACAGCGGGAGTATCGACGAGCAGTACTTC
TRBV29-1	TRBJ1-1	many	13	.	CSVDGQQNTEAFF	TGCAGCGTGGATGGACAGCAGAACACTGAAGCTTTCTTT
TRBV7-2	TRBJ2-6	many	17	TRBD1	CASSGRSGTAGANVLTF	TGTGCCAGCAGCGGACGATCCGGGACAGCTGGGGCCAACGTCCTGACTTTC
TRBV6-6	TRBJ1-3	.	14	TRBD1	CASSQRTGTNTIYF	TGTGCCAGCAGCCAAAGGACAGGGACGAACACCATATATTTT
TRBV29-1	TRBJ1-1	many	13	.	CSGGQGMNTEAFF	TGCAGCGGTGGGCAGGGTATGAACACTGAAGCTTTCTTT
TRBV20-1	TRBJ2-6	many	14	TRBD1	CSASDRAGANVLTF	TGCAGTGCTTCAGACAGGGCTGGGGCCAACGTCCTGACTTTC
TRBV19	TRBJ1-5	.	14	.	CASRAMGQDQPQHF	TGTGCCAGTAGAGCCATGGGGCAGGATCAGCCCCAGCATTTT
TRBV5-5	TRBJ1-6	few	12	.	CASTHGELALHF	TGTGCCAGCACCCATGGAGAGCTCGCCCTCCACTTT
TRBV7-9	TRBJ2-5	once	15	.	CASSPRATAGETQYF	TGTGCCAGCAGCCCCAGGGCCACCGCCGGAGAGACCCAGTACTTC
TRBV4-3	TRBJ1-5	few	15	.	CASSQEPRGNQPQHF	TGCGCCAGCAGCCAAGAACCTAGGGGCAATCAGCCCCAGCATTTT
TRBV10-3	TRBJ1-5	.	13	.	CAISRDSNQPQHF	TGTGCCATCAGCCGAGACAGCAATCAGCCCCAGCATTTT